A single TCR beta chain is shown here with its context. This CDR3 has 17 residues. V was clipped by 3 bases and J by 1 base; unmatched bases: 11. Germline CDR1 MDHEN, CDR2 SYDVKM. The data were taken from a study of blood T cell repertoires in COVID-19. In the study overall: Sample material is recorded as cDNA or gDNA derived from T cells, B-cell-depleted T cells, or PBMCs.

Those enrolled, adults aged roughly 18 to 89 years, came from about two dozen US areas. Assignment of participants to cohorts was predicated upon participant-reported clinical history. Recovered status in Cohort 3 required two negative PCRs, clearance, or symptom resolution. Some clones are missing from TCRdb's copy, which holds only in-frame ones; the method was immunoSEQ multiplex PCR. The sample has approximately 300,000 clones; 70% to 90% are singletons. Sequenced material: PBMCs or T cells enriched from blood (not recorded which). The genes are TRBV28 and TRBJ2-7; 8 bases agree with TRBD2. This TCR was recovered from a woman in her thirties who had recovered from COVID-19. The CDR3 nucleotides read TGTGCCAGCAGTTTCGGAGCGGGAGCCGAGGGGTCCTACGAGCAGTACTTC. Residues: CASSFGAGAEGSYEQYF.